This T cell receptor (beta chain) was recorded in a study of T cells in Graves' hyperthyroidism and ophthalmopathy. Study summary: The blood sample was taken at first diagnosis, before treatment began.

The TCR beta CDR3 regions underwent amplification using RNA transcripts as the source. Using the HTBI primer set, a first-round RT-PCR was run on the TCR CDR3. TCRdb called the multiplex PCR reads again in MiXCR, with one record for every CDR3 protein. The sample lists some 770,000 distinct CDR3 sequences; around 15% were seen once. The CDR3 runs to 15 residues. V gave up 6 bases and J gave up 1 base; unmatched junction bases: 8. Germline loops: CDR1 LGHDT, CDR2 YNNKEL (reference sequence). This clonotype was observed at least ten times. The study defined stable Graves' hyperthyroidism as no ophthalmopathy progression within 18 months. On the basis of clinical symptoms, serum thyroxine and TRAb, thyroid ultrasound and orbital computed tomography, diagnoses were made.

This sequence joins TRBV3-1 and TRBJ2-7; 8 positions agree with TRBD2. This sequence was found in a man between 18 and 35 years old with Graves' hyperthyroidism. Sequencing was carried out using blood. CDR3 loop: CASSRLAGSSYEQYF. The CDR3 DNA sequence: TGTGCCAGCAGTCGTCTAGCGGGCTCGTCCTACGAGCAGTACTTC.